This T cell receptor (beta chain) originates from a study of post-analysis software for immune sequencing data. The overall study: The patients showed relapsing-remitting, secondary progressive and progressive-relapsing multiple sclerosis courses. The study's findings and limits: Patients with multiple sclerosis recorded significantly lower normalized Chao1 diversity than controls, the study found. Patients used about 5 TRBV segments, including TRBV5-6, TRBV5-1 and TRBV20-1, more often than controls. F measure clustering grouped samples strongly by preparation batch.

CDR1 is SGHTA and CDR2 is FQGNSA in the germline V gene. The CDR3 runs 15 residues. V gave up 0 bases and J gave up 5 bases, with 13 bases separating them. This clonotype was seen a handful of times. Its matching antigen is unknown. Libraries were made from TCR beta cDNA, and they carried unique molecular identifiers. Researchers reported around 510,000 cDNA molecules coming from roughly 0.93 to 9.6 million T cells. TCRdb reprocessed the PCR reads with MiXCR, giving one entry per CDR3 protein. The data hold hundreds of thousands of distinct CDR3 sequences, with roughly three fifths observed a single time.

The source is a girl aged 2-10 years with multiple sclerosis. The sequenced sample consisted of blood. This chain links TRBV7-2 with TRBJ1-1; weak D call: TRBD1 (6 bases). CDR3 protein: CASSLAPGALTEAFF. Here the CDR3 DNA reads TGTGCCAGCAGCTTAGCTCCAGGGGCTTTGACTGAAGCTTTCTTT. The full variable domain, rest sourced from reference TRBV7-2 and TRBJ1-1, is GAGVSQSPSNKVTEKGKDVELRCDPISGHTALYWYRQSLGQGLEFLIYFQGNSAPDKSGLPSDRFSAERTGGSVSTLTIQRTQQEDSAVYLCASSLAPGALTEAFFGQGTRLTVV.